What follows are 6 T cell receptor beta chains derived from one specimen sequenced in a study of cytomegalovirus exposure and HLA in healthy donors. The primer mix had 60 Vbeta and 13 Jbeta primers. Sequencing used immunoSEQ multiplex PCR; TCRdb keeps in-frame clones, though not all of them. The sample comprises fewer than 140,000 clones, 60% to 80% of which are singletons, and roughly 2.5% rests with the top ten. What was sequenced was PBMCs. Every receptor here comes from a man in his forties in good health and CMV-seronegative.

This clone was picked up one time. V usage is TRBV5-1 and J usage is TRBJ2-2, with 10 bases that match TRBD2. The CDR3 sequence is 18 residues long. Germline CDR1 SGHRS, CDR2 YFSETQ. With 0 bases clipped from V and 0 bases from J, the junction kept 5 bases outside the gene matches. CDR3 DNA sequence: TGCGCCAGCAGCTTGGTAGCTAGCGGGGGACCGAACACCGGGGAGCTGTTTTTT. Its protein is CASSLVASGGPNTGELFF.

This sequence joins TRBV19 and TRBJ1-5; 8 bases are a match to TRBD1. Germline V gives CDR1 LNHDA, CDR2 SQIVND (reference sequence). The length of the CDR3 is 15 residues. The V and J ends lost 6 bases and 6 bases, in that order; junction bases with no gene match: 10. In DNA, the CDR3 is TGTGCCAGTAGCCTAGTGGCAGGGGGCCTTCAGCCCCAGCATTTT. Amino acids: CASSLVAGGLQPQHF.

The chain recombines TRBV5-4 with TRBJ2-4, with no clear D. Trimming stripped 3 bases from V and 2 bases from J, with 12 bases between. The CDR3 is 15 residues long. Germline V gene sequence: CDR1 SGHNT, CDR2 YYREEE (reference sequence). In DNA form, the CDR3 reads TGTGCCAGCAGCTCACCAGAAACTACCAAAAACATTCAGTACTTC. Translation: CASSSPETTKNIQYF.

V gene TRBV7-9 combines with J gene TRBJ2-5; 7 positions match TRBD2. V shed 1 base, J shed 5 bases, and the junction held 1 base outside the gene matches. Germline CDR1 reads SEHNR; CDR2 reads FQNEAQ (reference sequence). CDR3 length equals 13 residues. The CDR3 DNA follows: TGTGCCAGCAGCTTAGGACTAGCCGAGACCCAGTACTTC. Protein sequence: CASSLGLAETQYF.

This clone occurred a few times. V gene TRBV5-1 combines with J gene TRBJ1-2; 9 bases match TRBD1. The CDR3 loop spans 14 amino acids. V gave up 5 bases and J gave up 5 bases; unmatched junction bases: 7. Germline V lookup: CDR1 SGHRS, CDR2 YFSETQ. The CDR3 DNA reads TGCGCCAGCAGACAAGACAGGGGGAGGTATGGCTACACCTTC. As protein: CASRQDRGRYGYTF.

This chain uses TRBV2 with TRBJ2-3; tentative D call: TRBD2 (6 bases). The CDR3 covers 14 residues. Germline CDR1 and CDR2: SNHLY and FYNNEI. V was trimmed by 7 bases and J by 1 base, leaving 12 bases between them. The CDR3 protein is CASTWASGTDTQYF. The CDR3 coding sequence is TGTGCCAGCACCTGGGCTAGCGGCACAGATACGCAGTATTTT.